This paragraph reports one TCR beta chain. Its antigen is unknown. The entry originates in a study of T cell responses to AZD1222 COVID-19 vaccine. Regarding the study as a whole: Increased Spike-specific TCR breadth and depth were observed after two AZD1222 doses. Per reports, nearly half of all spike-specific TCRs target regions that are unmutated in variants. The study identified only a handful of AZD1222 recipients as seropositive at baseline.

Assay used: immunoSEQ multiplex PCR; TCRdb lists only in-frame clones, some missing. There are 130,000 or so clones in the sample; approximately 90% occur only once, and under 3% lies in the top ten. Germline-derived CDR1 and CDR2 are MGHDK and SYGVNS. This CDR3 spans 17 amino acids. V lost 3 bases and J 1 base, leaving 16 bases between the germline ends. The chain links TRBV25-1 to TRBJ1-3; a weak D match, TRBD1 (6 bases). Sequences were derived from peripheral blood, sampled 28 days after the second AZD1222 dose. The receptor comes from an adult who received the AZD1222 COVID-19 vaccine. The CDR3 nucleotides are TGTGCCAGCAGTGATTACACAGGGAGGGGGTCTGGAAACACCATATATTTT. This gives the protein CASSDYTGRGSGNTIYF.